Listed below are T cell receptor beta chains from one sample, sequenced in a study of T cell repertoires in cytomegalovirus infection. Using its own MiXCR run on the reads, TCRdb lists one record per CDR3 protein. The sample yields approximately 500,000 distinct CDR3 sequences, over 9% seen once. Sequences were obtained from PBMCs. Source of these receptors: a human donor in good health (CMV status not recorded). Some clones in this sample may be carry-over from other donors' samples. The CDR3 runs from the conserved cysteine through the conserved F or W. D genes are given only for firm matches. The listing skips clone size in some rows; elsewhere it reads once, few, many or a size class.

.	TRBJ1-1	12	TRBV30	.	CAWSRKNTEAFF	TGTGCCTGGAGTCGAAAGAACACTGAAGCTTTCTTT
many	TRBJ1-5	15	TRBV3-1	TRBD1	CASSRTGFGNQPQHF	TGTGCCAGCAGCCGGACAGGGTTTGGCAATCAGCCCCAGCATTTT
.	TRBJ1-2	16	TRBV6-6	.	CASSLRFGQGTYGYTF	TGTGCCAGCAGCCTACGGTTTGGGCAGGGGACCTATGGCTACACCTTC
few	TRBJ2-3	15	TRBV10-3	.	CATLGEWGTHATQYF	TGTGCCACGCTAGGGGAGTGGGGGACTCATGCTACGCAGTATTTT
many	TRBJ2-2	13	TRBV11-2	.	CASRTRDTGELFF	TGTGCCAGCAGAACGAGGGACACCGGGGAGCTGTTTTTT
.	TRBJ2-7	14	TRBV14	.	CASSRAGLPFEQYF	TGTGCCAGCAGCCGGGCCGGGCTTCCTTTCGAGCAGTACTTC
many	TRBJ2-6	15	TRBV6-4	.	CASSPHPSGANVLTF	TGTGCCAGCAGTCCTCACCCCTCTGGGGCCAACGTCCTGACTTTC
many	TRBJ2-1	16	TRBV5-4	TRBD2	CASRSTSGSFYNEQFF	TGTGCCAGCAGGTCTACTAGCGGGAGTTTCTACAATGAGCAGTTCTTC
many	TRBJ2-1	14	TRBV5-8	TRBD2	CASKFGLAGGEQFF	TGTGCCAGCAAGTTCGGGCTAGCGGGGGGCGAGCAGTTCTTC
many	TRBJ1-2	12	TRBV5-1	.	CASSLEGRGYTF	TGTGCCAGCAGCTTAGAGGGTCGGGGCTACACCTTC
many	TRBJ1-5	14	TRBV4-1	TRBD1	CASSRTGVGQPQHF	TGCGCCAGCAGCCGGACAGGGGTCGGTCAGCCCCAGCATTTT
many	TRBJ1-6	14	TRBV4-2	.	CASSQEKGGSPLHF	TGTGCCAGCAGCCAAGAGAAGGGGGGTTCACCCCTCCACTTT
.	TRBJ1-2	14	TRBV18	.	CASSPGGDNYGYTF	TGTGCCAGCTCACCCGGAGGGGATAACTATGGCTACACCTTC
many	TRBJ2-2	15	TRBV6-1	TRBD1	CASSEPGQGPGELFF	TGTGCCAGCAGCGAACCGGGACAGGGACCCGGGGAGCTGTTTTTT
many	TRBJ1-2	17	TRBV6-2/TRBV6-3	.	CASSPKSGQTIGYGYTF	TGTGCCAGCAGCCCCAAGAGTGGTCAGACCATCGGCTATGGCTACACCTTC
many	TRBJ1-1	13	TRBV20-1	.	CSARSGAYTEAFF	TGCAGTGCTAGGTCAGGGGCTTACACTGAAGCTTTCTTT
many	TRBJ2-3	14	TRBV29-1	TRBD1	CSIAGTGRTDTQYF	TGCAGCATCGCCGGGACAGGGCGAACAGATACGCAGTATTTT
few	TRBJ1-2	13	TRBV5-1	.	CASSPQGRDGYTF	TGCGCCAGCAGCCCACAGGGAAGAGATGGCTACACCTTC
.	TRBJ2-1	12	TRBV6-2/TRBV6-3	.	CASSRQGGEEFF	TGTGCCAGCAGTCGACAGGGAGGGGAAGAGTTCTTC
.	TRBJ2-4	19	TRBV12-3/TRBV12-4	TRBD2	CASSLLGGREGSAKNIQYF	TGTGCCAGCAGTTTACTCGGGGGGCGGGAGGGGTCGGCCAAAAACATTCAGTACTTC
few	TRBJ2-7	14	TRBV3-1	TRBD1	CASSRRGRSYEQYF	TGTGCCAGCAGCCGCAGGGGGCGCTCCTACGAGCAGTACTTC
many	TRBJ2-1	13	TRBV6-1	.	CASSEGGIGEQFF	TGTGCCAGCAGTGAAGGGGGGATAGGTGAGCAGTTCTTC
many	TRBJ1-5	13	TRBV20-1	.	CSAQDDSNQPQHF	TGCAGTGCCCAGGATGATAGCAATCAGCCCCAGCATTTT
many	TRBJ1-6	13	TRBV6-1	TRBD1	CASTGTGISPLHF	TGTGCCAGCACCGGGACAGGGATATCACCCCTCCACTTT
many	TRBJ2-6	17	TRBV7-6	.	CASSSGVSRSGANVLTF	TGTGCCAGCAGCTCAGGTGTCAGCCGGTCTGGGGCCAACGTCCTGACTTTC
.	TRBJ1-4	12	TRBV30	.	CAWRSGREKLFF	TGTGCCTGGAGGTCAGGGAGAGAAAAACTGTTTTTT
few	TRBJ1-1	14	TRBV18	.	CASSPLGFATEAFF	TGTGCCAGCTCACCTTTGGGTTTCGCCACTGAAGCTTTCTTT
many	TRBJ2-1	13	TRBV10-3	TRBD2	CATLAGNLNEQFF	TGTGCCACCCTAGCGGGAAACTTGAATGAGCAGTTCTTC
few	TRBJ2-7	15	TRBV20-1	TRBD2	CSASSGSGASYEQYF	TGCAGTGCCAGTAGCGGGAGTGGGGCGAGCTACGAGCAGTACTTC
.	TRBJ1-2	13	TRBV5-4	.	CASTSPVGYGYTF	TGTGCCAGCACCTCCCCCGTGGGGTATGGCTACACCTTC
many	TRBJ1-5	14	TRBV11-2	.	CASSLVGGGQPQHF	TGTGCCAGCAGCTTAGTGGGAGGCGGACAGCCCCAGCATTTT
many	TRBJ1-6	13	TRBV6-1	.	CASKGGTNSPLHF	TGTGCCAGCAAAGGAGGGACTAATTCACCCCTCCACTTT
few	TRBJ2-5	13	TRBV19	.	CASSIRGQETQYF	TGTGCCAGTAGTATACGCGGCCAAGAGACCCAGTACTTC
many	TRBJ2-5	17	TRBV28	.	CASSWAGAPPPQETQYF	TGTGCCAGCAGTTGGGCAGGGGCGCCCCCGCCACAAGAGACCCAGTACTTC
few	TRBJ2-3	14	TRBV28	.	CASSFSSGRDTQYF	TGTGCCAGCAGTTTCTCGTCGGGAAGAGATACGCAGTATTTT
many	TRBJ2-1	17	TRBV4-1	TRBD2	CASSQLTGLAGASEQFF	TGCGCCAGCAGCCAGTTAACGGGACTAGCGGGAGCAAGTGAGCAGTTCTTC
many	TRBJ1-1	14	TRBV6-1	.	CASKEVRMNTEAFF	TGTGCCAGCAAGGAAGTGCGAATGAACACTGAAGCTTTCTTT
.	TRBJ2-1	16	TRBV20-1	TRBD2	CSTSGRTGDSYNEQFF	TGCAGTACTAGCGGTCGCACAGGCGATTCCTACAATGAGCAGTTCTTC
.	TRBJ1-1	17	TRBV18	.	CASSPPSGGGVNTEAFF	TGTGCCAGCTCACCACCGTCGGGGGGAGGGGTAAACACTGAAGCTTTCTTT